Following are 20 T cell receptor beta chains from one sample sequenced in a study of Tregs in tolerant kidney transplant recipients (dated by TCRdb to the late 2010s). Libraries came from the immunoSEQ multiplex PCR assay. In its TCRdb copy, this immuneACCESS table keeps in-frame sequences only and misses some clones. Where compared with another copy, unresolved V genes explain less than half of these, and the others have no known cause. Within this sample are 50,000 to 75,000 clones, with roughly 98% of them counted one time only. The top ten clones comprise 0.34% of the sample. Sample time point, as interpreted from the label and publication: blood sample drawn before combined kidney and bone marrow transplant. The input for sequencing was Tregs from blood, taken before the transplant. The origin of the receptors is a human donor who received a combined kidney and bone marrow transplant.

The chain uses TRBV29-1 and TRBJ1-2; TRBD1 is a possible D gene (5 bases). CDR3 length: 12 amino acids. Trimming stripped 3 bases from V and 4 bases from J, with 9 bases between. Germline V CDR1 and CDR2: SQVTM, ANQGSEA. Written as DNA, the CDR3 is TGCAGCGTTGAGGGGGGGGGCTATGGCTACACCTTC. Protein sequence: CSVEGGGYGYTF.

The gene calls are TRBV5-6 and TRBJ2-7; the D gene is possibly TRBD1 (5 bases). CDR3 length: 12 amino acids. The V gene's germline CDR1 is SGHDT and CDR2 YYEEEE. V was shortened by 0 bases and J by 9 bases, with 10 bases between the two germline ends. The CDR3 is CASSLEGFGQYF. As DNA, the CDR3 is TGTGCCAGCAGCTTGGAGGGGTTTGGGCAGTACTTC.

The rearrangement links TRBV18 to TRBJ2-2, with TRBD1 matching 8 bases. The CDR3 loop spans 16 amino acids. Germline assignment: CDR1 KGHSH and CDR2 LQKENI. Trimming cost V 6 bases and J 1 base; bases outside gene matches: 7. This CDR3 reads CASSPRTGLNTGELFF. CDR3 nucleotides: TGTGCCAGCTCCCCGAGGACAGGGCTGAACACCGGGGAGCTGTTTTTT.

This clone was detected once. The V call is TRBV10-1, the J call TRBJ1-1, with D possibly being TRBD1 (6 bases). The germline V and J ends were trimmed by 2 bases and 7 bases, with 20 bases remaining between them. CDR3 length equals 16 residues. Germline-derived CDR1 and CDR2 are WNHNN and SYGVQD (reference sequence). Written as DNA, the CDR3 is TGCGCCAGCAGTGAGAAGTTACAGGGAAGAATCGGTGAAGCTTTCTTT. It specifies CASSEKLQGRIGEAFF.

The chain combines TRBV4-3 with TRBJ2-1; 10 bases fit TRBD1. CDR3 length equals 18 residues. Losses at the gene ends were 4 bases for V and 3 bases for J; bases not matched to a gene: 12. Looked up from germline, CDR1 is LGHNA and CDR2 is YSLEER. In DNA, the CDR3 is TGCGCCAGCAGCCCGGTCCCGGGACAGGGGATCCGCTACAATGAGCAGTTCTTC. Translated, it gives CASSPVPGQGIRYNEQFF.

In its sample, this clone was seen once. V and J are TRBV12-5 and TRBJ2-5; D is possibly TRBD2 (6 bases). Germline V gene lookup returns CDR1 LGHNT and CDR2 FRNRAP. Between the trimmed V and J ends, which lost 3 bases and 4 bases, there was a span of 18 bases. The CDR3 has 16 amino acids. The CDR3 DNA is TGTGCTAGTGGTTTTCGGGACTCCCCGCCGGGAGAGACCCAGTACTTC. Protein product: CASGFRDSPPGETQYF.

J is TRBJ2-4 and V is TRBV5-1, with D possibly being TRBD1 (6 bases). Germline V CDR1 and CDR2: SGHRS, YFSETQ. CDR3 size: 13 residues. Trimming removed 5 bases at V and 3 bases at J, with 9 bases between. The CDR3 DNA follows: TGCGCCAGCAGTAGGGACAACAAAAACATTCAGTACTTC. Amino acids: CASSRDNKNIQYF.

J is TRBJ1-1 and V is TRBV7-8; no definite D call. CDR1 SGHVS and CDR2 FQNEAQ come from the germline V gene. The CDR3 has 15 amino acids. The ends were cut back, 1 base at V and 4 bases at J, with 13 bases in the middle. The CDR3 loop reads CASSLDRGRITEAFF. The CDR3 nucleotides are TGTGCCAGCAGCTTAGATAGAGGCCGAATCACTGAAGCTTTCTTT.

The chain couples TRBV19 to TRBJ1-1; 9 bases align to TRBD1. V was pared by 7 bases and J by 5 bases, with 8 bases of the junction left unmatched. The V gene's germline CDR1 is LNHDA and CDR2 SQIVND (reference sequence). This CDR3 region has 14 residues. The DNA of the CDR3 is TGTGCCAGTAAACAACAGGGGGCCGTTACTGAAGCTTTCTTT. Amino acid sequence: CASKQQGAVTEAFF.

The V call is TRBV4-2, the J call TRBJ1-4; D unclear. Germline V CDR1 and CDR2: LGHNA, YNFKEQ. Trimming stripped 0 bases from V and 8 bases from J, with 13 bases between. The CDR3 runs to 15 residues. This chain's CDR3 is CASSQESPRGEKLFF. CDR3 sequence (DNA): TGTGCCAGCAGCCAAGAATCCCCCCGAGGGGAAAAACTGTTTTTT.

The gene calls are TRBV30 and TRBJ1-1, with 10 bases lining up with TRBD1. The CDR3 runs 14 residues. CDR1 is GTSNPN and CDR2 is SVGIG in the germline V gene (reference sequence). V lost 1 base to trimming and J lost 10 bases; unmatched junction nucleotides: 9. The DNA for the CDR3 is TGTGCCTGGAGTGGCCCGGGACAGGGGTACCGAGCTTTCTTT. Translated, it gives CAWSGPGQGYRAFF.

The rearrangement joins TRBV10-3 to TRBJ1-2, with 7 bases identical to TRBD1. Losses at the gene ends were 2 bases for V and 0 bases for J; bases not matched to a gene: 6. From germline, CDR1 is ENHRY and CDR2 SYGVKD. The CDR3 extends over 16 amino acids. The CDR3 loop is CAISEGQAASNYGYTF. In DNA form, the CDR3 reads TGTGCCATCAGTGAGGGACAGGCCGCCTCTAACTATGGCTACACCTTC.

The chain combines TRBV5-4 with TRBJ2-1; 10 bases fit TRBD1. Germline CDR1 SGHNT, CDR2 YYREEE (reference sequence). This CDR3 is 15 amino acids long. The V gene end was trimmed by 0 bases and the J gene end by 7 bases; junction bases not matched to a gene: 4. Here the CDR3 reads CASSLGTGGWNEQFF. For the CDR3, the DNA is TGTGCCAGCAGCTTGGGGACAGGGGGGTGGAATGAGCAGTTCTTC.

This chain links TRBV6-5 with TRBJ2-3, with D unclear. V was clipped by 2 bases and J by 6 bases, with 3 bases between them. CDR1 and CDR2 (germline): MNHEY, SVGAGI. This CDR3 comprises 11 residues. The CDR3 bases are TGTGCCAGCAGTTACCGGGATACGCAGTATTTT. This codes for CASSYRDTQYF.

V gene TRBV30 combines with J gene TRBJ2-3; D gene uncertain. CDR1 GTSNPN and CDR2 SVGIG come from the germline V gene (reference sequence). Trimming shortened V by 2 bases and J by 0 bases, and 6 bases separated the two germline ends. CDR3 length: 13 amino acids. The CDR3 spells CAWSSFSTDTQYF. CDR3 bases: TGTGCCTGGAGTTCATTTAGCACAGATACGCAGTATTTT.

This clone showed up just once. The genes are TRBV19 and TRBJ1-2; 7 bases align to TRBD1. Trimming took 0 bases from V and 4 from J; bases not matched to a gene: 8. The germline V gene has CDR1 LNHDA and CDR2 SQIVND (reference sequence). The CDR3 sequence is 16 residues long. CDR3 residues: CASSIDRSGGRYGYTF. The CDR3 region has the DNA TGTGCCAGTAGTATAGATCGTTCAGGGGGACGCTATGGCTACACCTTC.

V usage is TRBV2 and J usage is TRBJ2-5; TRBD2 matches 10 bases. The CDR3 is 14 amino acids. The trim removed 6 bases at V and 3 bases at J, leaving 4 bases unmatched. Germline V gene lookup returns CDR1 SNHLY and CDR2 FYNNEI. CDR3 in amino acids: CASSPLAGEETQYF. As DNA, the CDR3 is TGTGCCAGCAGCCCGCTAGCGGGAGAAGAGACCCAGTACTTC.

The V and J genes are TRBV30 and TRBJ2-3; tentatively, D is TRBD2 (6 bases). The V end was cut by 2 bases, the J end by 2 bases, with 17 bases between. CDR1 and CDR2 (germline): GTSNPN, SVGIG (reference sequence). The CDR3 totals 16 residues. The CDR3 reads CAWSQPRRAATDTQYF. The CDR3 bases are TGTGCCTGGAGTCAACCGAGGAGGGCCGCCACAGATACGCAGTATTTT. The full variable domain, in which reference TRBV30 and TRBJ2-3 provide the parts outside the CDR3, is SQTIHQWPATLVQPVGSPLSLECTVEGTSNPNLYWYRQAAGRGLQLLFYSVGIGQISSEVPQNLSASRPQDRQFILSSKKLLLSDSGFYLCAWSQPRRAATDTQYFGPGTRLTVL.

This clone was found once. The gene calls are TRBV23-1 and TRBJ1-2, with 10 bases lining up with TRBD1. TRBV23-1 is an open reading frame, and its role is uncertain. With 10 bases clipped from V and 2 bases from J, the junction kept 10 bases outside the gene matches. CDR3 length equals 15 residues. The CDR3 DNA is TGCGCCACCAACCGACAGGGGGCGCGAAACTATGGCTACACCTTC. Translated, it gives CATNRQGARNYGYTF.

This chain links TRBV7-3 with TRBJ1-2, with 7 bases aligning to TRBD1. This CDR3 is built from 15 residues. V dropped 4 bases and J dropped 5; count of bases not matched to a gene: 10. Per the germline V gene, CDR1 is SGHTA and CDR2 is FQGTGA. For the CDR3, the DNA is TGTGCCAGCAGCTCCGGACAGGCGGTCGTTTATGGCTACACCTTC. As protein: CASSSGQAVVYGYTF.